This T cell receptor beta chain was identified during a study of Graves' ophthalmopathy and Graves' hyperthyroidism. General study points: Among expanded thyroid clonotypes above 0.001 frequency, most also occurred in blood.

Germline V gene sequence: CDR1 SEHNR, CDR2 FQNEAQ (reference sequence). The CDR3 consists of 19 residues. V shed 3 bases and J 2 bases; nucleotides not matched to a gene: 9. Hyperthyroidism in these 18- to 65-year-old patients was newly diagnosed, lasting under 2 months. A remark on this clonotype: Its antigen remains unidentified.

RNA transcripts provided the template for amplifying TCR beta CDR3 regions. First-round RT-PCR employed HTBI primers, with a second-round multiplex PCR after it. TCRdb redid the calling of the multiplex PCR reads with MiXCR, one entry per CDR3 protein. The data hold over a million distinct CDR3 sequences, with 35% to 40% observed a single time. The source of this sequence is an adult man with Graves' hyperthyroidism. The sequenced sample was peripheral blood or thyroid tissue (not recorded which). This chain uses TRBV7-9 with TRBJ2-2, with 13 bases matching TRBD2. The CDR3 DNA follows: TGTGCCAGCAGCTTCCTCAATGGACTAGCGGGAGTAAACACCGGGGAGCTGTTTTTT. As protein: CASSFLNGLAGVNTGELFF.